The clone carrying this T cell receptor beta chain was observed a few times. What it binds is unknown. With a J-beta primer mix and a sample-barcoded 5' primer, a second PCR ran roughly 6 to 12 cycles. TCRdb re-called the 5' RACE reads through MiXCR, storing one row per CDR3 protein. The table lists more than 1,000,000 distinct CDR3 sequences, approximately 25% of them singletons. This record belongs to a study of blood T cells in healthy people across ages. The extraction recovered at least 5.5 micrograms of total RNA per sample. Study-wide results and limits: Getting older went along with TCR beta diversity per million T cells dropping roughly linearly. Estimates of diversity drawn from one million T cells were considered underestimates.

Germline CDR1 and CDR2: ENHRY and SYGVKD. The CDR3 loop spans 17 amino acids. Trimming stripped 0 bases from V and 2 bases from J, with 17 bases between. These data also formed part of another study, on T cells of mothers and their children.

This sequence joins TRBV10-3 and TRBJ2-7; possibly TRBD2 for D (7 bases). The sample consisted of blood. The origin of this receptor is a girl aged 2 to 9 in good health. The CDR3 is CAISESNIGGLTYEQYF. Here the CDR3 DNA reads TGTGCCATCAGTGAGTCGAATATCGGGGGGCTTACCTACGAGCAGTACTTC.